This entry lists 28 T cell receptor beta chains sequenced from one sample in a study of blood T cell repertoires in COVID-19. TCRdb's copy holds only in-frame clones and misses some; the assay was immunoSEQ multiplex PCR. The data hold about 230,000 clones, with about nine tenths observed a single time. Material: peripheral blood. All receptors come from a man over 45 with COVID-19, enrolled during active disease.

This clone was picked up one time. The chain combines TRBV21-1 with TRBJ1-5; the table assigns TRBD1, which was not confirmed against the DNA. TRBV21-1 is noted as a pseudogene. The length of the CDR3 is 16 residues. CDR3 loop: CASSKPDREYNQPQHF. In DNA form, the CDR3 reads TGTGCCAGCAGCAAACCCGACAGGGAGTACAATCAGCCCCAGCATTTT.

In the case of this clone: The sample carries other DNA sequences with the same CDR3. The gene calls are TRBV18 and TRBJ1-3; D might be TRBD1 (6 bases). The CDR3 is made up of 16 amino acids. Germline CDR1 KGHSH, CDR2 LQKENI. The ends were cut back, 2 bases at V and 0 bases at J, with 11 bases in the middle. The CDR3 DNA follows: TGTGCCAGCTCACCAGGTCAGGGGAGCTCTGGAAACACCATATATTTT. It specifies CASSPGQGSSGNTIYF.

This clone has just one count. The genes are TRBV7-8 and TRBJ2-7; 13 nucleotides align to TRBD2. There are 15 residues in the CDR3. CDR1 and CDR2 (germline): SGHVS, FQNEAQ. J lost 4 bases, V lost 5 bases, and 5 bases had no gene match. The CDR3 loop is CASSLGLAGEYEQYF. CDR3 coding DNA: TGTGCCAGCAGCCTCGGACTAGCGGGAGAATACGAGCAGTACTTC.

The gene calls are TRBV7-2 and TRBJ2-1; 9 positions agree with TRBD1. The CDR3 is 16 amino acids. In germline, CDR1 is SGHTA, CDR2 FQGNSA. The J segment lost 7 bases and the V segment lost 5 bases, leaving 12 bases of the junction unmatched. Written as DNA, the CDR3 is TGTGCCAGCAGCGTACAGGGGGCGAGGATACGGAATGAGCAGTTCTTC. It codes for CASSVQGARIRNEQFF.

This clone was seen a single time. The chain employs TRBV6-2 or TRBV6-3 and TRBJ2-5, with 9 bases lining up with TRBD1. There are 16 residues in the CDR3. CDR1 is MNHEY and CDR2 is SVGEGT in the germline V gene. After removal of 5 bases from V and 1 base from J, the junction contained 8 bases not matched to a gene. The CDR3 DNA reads TGTGCCAGCAGTCCGGGGACAGGGTCGCTCCAAGAGACCCAGTACTTC. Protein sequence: CASSPGTGSLQETQYF.

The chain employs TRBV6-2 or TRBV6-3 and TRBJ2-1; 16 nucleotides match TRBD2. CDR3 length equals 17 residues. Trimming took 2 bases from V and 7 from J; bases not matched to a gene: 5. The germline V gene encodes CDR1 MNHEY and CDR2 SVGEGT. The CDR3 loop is CASSYGGTSGRDNEQFF. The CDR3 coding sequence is TGTGCCAGCAGTTACGGCGGGACTAGCGGGAGGGATAATGAGCAGTTCTTC.

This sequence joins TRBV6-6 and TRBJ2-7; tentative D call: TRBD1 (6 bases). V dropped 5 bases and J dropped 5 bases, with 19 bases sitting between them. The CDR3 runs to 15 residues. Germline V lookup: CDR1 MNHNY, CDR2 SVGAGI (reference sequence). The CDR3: CASSPTGTTGHEQYF. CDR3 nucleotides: TGTGCCAGCAGTCCAACCGGGACAACGGGCCACGAGCAGTACTTC.

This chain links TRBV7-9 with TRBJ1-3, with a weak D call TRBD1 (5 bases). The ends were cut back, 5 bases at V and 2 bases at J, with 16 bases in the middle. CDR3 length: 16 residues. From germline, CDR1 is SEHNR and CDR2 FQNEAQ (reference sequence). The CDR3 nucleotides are TGTGCCAGCAGCCGTGGGGGGACGGGAACTGGAAACACCATATATTTT. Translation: CASSRGGTGTGNTIYF.

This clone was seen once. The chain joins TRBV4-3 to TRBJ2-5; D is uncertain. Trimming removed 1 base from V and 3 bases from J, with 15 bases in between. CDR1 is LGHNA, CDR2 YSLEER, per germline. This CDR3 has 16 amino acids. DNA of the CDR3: TGCGCCAGCAGCCAAGGCCGCAGTCCGGGTGAAGAGACCCAGTACTTC. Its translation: CASSQGRSPGEETQYF.

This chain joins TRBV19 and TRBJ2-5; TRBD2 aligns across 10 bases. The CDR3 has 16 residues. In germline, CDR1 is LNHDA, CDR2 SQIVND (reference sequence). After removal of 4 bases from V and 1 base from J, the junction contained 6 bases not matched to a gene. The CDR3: CASSNGLAVFQETQYF. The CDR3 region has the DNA TGTGCCAGTAGTAACGGACTAGCGGTCTTCCAAGAGACCCAGTACTTC.

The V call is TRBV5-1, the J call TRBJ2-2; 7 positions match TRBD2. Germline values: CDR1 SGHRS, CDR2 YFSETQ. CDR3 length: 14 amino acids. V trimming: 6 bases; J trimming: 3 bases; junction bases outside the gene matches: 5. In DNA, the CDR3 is TGCGCCAGCAAGACTAGCCGGGACACCGGGGAGCTGTTTTTT. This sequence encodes CASKTSRDTGELFF.

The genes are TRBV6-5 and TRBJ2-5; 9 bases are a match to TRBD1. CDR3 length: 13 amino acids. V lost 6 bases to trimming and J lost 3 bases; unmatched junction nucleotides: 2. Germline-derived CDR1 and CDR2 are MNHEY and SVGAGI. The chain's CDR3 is CASRRTGEETQYF. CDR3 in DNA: TGTGCCAGCAGAAGGACAGGGGAAGAGACCCAGTACTTC.

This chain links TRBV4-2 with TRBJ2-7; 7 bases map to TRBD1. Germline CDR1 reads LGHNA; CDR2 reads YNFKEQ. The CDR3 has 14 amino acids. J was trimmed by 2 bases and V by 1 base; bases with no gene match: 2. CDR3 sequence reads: CASSQGQGTYEQYF. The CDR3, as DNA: TGTGCCAGCAGCCAAGGACAGGGAACCTACGAGCAGTACTTC.

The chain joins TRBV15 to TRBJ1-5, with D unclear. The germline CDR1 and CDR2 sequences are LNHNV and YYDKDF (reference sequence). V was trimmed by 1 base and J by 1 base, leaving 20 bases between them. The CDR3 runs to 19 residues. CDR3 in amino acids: CATSRGLRGSGSSNQPQHF. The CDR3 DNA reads TGTGCCACCAGCAGAGGTTTGCGTGGGAGCGGTTCGAGCAATCAGCCCCAGCATTTT.

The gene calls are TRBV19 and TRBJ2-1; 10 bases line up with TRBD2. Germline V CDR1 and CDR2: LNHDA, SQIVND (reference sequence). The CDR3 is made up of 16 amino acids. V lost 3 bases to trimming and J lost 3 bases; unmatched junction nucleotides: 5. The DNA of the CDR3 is TGTGCCAGTAGTATGTCTAGCGGGAGCCTCTACAATGAGCAGTTCTTC. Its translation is CASSMSSGSLYNEQFF.

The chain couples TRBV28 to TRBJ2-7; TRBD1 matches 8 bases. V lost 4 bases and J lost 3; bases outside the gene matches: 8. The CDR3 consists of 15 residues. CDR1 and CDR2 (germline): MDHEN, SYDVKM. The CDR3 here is CASSSPARGLYEQYF. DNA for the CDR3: TGTGCCAGCAGTTCCCCCGCCAGGGGGCTCTACGAGCAGTACTTC.

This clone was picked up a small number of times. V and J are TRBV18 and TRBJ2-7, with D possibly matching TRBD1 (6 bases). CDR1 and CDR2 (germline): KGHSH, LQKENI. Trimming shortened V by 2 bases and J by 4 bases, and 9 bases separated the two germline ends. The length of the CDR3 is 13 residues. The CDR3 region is CASSPEGVYEQYF. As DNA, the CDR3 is TGTGCCAGCTCACCAGAGGGGGTTTACGAGCAGTACTTC.

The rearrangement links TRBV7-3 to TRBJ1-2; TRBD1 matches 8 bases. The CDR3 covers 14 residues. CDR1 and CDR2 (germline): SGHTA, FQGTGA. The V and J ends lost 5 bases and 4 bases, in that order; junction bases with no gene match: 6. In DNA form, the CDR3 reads TGTGCCAGCAGCCCCCAGGGGGCCAGCTATGGCTACACCTTC. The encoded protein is CASSPQGASYGYTF.

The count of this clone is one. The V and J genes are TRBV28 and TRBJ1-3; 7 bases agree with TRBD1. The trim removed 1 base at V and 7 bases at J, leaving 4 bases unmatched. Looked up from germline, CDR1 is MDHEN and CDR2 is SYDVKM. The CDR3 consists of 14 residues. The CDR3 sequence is CASSLYRGRNTIYF. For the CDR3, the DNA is TGTGCCAGCAGTTTATACAGGGGCCGGAACACCATATATTTT.

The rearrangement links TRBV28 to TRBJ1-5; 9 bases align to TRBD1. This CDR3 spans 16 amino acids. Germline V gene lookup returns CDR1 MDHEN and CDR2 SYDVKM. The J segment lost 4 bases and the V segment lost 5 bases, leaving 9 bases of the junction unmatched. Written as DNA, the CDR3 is TGTGCCAGCAGTGAGATACAGGGGGCTGGGAATCAGCCCCAGCATTTT. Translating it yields CASSEIQGAGNQPQHF. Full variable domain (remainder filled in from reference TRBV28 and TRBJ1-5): DVKVTQSSRYLVKRTGEKVFLECVQDMDHENMFWYRQDPGLGLRLIYFSYDVKMKEKGDIPEGYSVSREKKERFSLILESASTNQTSMYLCASSEIQGAGNQPQHFGDGTRLSIL.

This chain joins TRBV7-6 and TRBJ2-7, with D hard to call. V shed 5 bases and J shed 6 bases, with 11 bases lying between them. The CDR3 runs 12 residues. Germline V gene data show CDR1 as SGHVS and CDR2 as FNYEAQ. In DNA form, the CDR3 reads TGTGCCAGCAGCCCTAGTGGTGTCGAGCAGTACTTC. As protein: CASSPSGVEQYF.

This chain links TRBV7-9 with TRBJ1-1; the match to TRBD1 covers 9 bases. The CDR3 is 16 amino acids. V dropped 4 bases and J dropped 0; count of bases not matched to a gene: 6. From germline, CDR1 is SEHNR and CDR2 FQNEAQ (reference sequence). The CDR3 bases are TGTGCCAGCAGCTGGGGGACAGGGCCCATGAACACTGAAGCTTTCTTT. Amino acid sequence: CASSWGTGPMNTEAFF.

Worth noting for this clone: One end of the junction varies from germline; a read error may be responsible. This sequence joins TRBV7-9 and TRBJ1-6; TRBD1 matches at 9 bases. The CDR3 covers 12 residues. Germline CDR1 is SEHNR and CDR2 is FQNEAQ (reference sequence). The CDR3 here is CASSSPGQGPFF. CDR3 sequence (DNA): TGTGCCAGCAGCTCCCCGGGACAGGGACCCTTTTTT.

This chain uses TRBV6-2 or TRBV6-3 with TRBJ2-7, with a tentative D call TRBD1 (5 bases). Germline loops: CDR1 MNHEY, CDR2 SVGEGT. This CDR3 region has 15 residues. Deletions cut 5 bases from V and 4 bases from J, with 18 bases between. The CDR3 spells CASSPGFEDVYEQYF. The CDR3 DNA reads TGTGCCAGCAGTCCAGGGTTTGAGGATGTTTACGAGCAGTACTTC.

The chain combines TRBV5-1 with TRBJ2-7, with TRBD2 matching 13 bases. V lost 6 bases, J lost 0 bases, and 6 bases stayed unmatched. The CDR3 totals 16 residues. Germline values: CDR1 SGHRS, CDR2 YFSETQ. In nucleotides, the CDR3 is TGCGCCAGCAAGGTGTGGACTAGCGGGAGCTCCTACGAGCAGTACTTC. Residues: CASKVWTSGSSYEQYF.

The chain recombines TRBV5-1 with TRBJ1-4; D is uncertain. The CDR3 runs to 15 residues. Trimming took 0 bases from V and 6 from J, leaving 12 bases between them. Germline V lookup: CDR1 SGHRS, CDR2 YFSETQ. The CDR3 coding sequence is TGCGCCAGCAGCTTGGCCAGCGAAGATTATGAAAAACTGTTTTTT. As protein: CASSLASEDYEKLFF.

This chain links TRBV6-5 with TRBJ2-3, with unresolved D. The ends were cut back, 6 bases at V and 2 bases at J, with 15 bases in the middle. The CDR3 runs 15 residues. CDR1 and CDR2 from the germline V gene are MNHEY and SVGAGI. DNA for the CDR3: TGTGCCAGCAGCGGCTCCGACATCCCCACAGATACGCAGTATTTT. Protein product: CASSGSDIPTDTQYF.

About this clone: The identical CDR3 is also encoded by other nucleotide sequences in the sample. CDR3 amino acids: CASSQVTGSSYEQYF. CDR3 coding DNA: TGTGCCAGCAGCCAAGTTACGGGGAGCTCCTACGAGCAGTACTTC. V usage is TRBV3-1 (or the pseudogene TRBV3-2) and J usage is TRBJ2-7; weak D call: TRBD2 (5 bases). The CDR3 is 15 residues long. Germline V lookup: CDR1 LGHDT, CDR2 YNNKEL (reference sequence). Trimming stripped 1 base from V and 0 bases from J, with 10 bases between.